Sequencing of this TCR beta chain was carried out in a study of cytomegalovirus exposure and HLA in healthy donors. PCR involved 60 Vbeta and 13 Jbeta primers. Data came from immunoSEQ multiplex PCR; TCRdb stores just in-frame clones and leaves some out. Of about 100,000 clones in the sample, more than 75% were seen once. The CDR3 length is 15 residues. V lost 6 bases and J lost 4; bases outside the gene matches: 8. Germline loops: CDR1 MDHEN, CDR2 SYDVKM. Sequences were obtained from PBMCs. The receptor's source is a woman aged 60 to 75 in good health and CMV-seronegative. This chain connects TRBV28 to TRBJ2-7; 11 bases line up with TRBD2. The CDR3: CASRTRLAGFYEQYF. DNA for the CDR3: TGTGCCAGCAGGACGAGACTAGCGGGGTTTTACGAGCAGTACTTC.